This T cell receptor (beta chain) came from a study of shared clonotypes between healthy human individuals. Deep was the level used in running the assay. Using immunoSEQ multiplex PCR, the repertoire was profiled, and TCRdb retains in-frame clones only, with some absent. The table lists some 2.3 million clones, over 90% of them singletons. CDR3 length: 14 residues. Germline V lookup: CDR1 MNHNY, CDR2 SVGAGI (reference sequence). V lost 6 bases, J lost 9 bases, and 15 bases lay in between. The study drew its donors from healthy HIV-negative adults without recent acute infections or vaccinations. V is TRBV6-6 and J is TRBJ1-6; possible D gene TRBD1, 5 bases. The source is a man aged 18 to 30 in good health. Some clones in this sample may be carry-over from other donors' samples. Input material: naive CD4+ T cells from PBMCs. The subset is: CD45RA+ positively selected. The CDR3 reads CASRTGTGFSPLHF. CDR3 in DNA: TGTGCCAGCAGAACCGGGACCGGGTTTTCACCCCTCCACTTT.